The next 7 T cell receptor beta chains were all read from a single sample in a study of regulatory T cells in long-lasting Graves disease. Time point in this sample: persistent/refractory GD, antithyroid drugs over 5 years with positive TRAb. Making the TCR library involved RNA that had been extracted from PBMCs. Arm-PCR of CDR3 regions and iRepertoire HTBI primers were the basis on which TCR beta libraries were built. MiXCR, run by TCRdb on the multiplex PCR reads, gives a single entry per CDR3 protein. Among more than 350,000 distinct CDR3 sequences, 21% were seen once, and the ten largest hold around 15%. The input for sequencing was peripheral blood mononuclear cells (PBMCs), taken when the disease was refractory, from a patient treated with antithyroid drugs. Receptor source: a female donor with Graves disease.

To note about this clonotype: A much larger clone lies one base from this, so it may be a read error. The chain has TRBV6-2 or TRBV6-3 and TRBJ2-5; D is perhaps TRBD1 (6 bases). The DNA end is a closer match to TRBJ2-7, so the J assignment may be wrong. Germline CDR1 reads MNHEY; CDR2 reads SVGEGT. The CDR3 loop spans 14 amino acids. CDR3 bases: TGTGCCAACAGGGACGCGCAAGACGTGGCCGAGCAGTACTTC. It translates to CANRDAQDVAEQYF.

The chain is built from TRBV20-1 and TRBJ2-1, with 8 bases lining up with TRBD2. The CDR3 length is 14 residues. Germline CDR1 DFQATT, CDR2 SNEGSKA (reference sequence). The V segment lost 7 bases and the J segment 0 bases; nucleotides outside the gene matches: 5. The CDR3 region has the DNA TGCAGTGTCCGAAGCGGGAGCTCCTACAATGAGCAGTTCTTC. Residues: CSVRSGSSYNEQFF.

Ten or more counts support this clonotype. The J gene is TRBJ2-5, the V gene TRBV27; 13 bases fit TRBD2. Germline V gene data show CDR1 as MNHEY and CDR2 as SMNVEV (reference sequence). After removal of 3 bases from V and 5 bases from J, the junction contained 6 bases not matched to a gene. This CDR3 contains 16 residues. CDR3 nucleotide sequence: TGTGCCAGCAGTTTCACTAGCGGGAGGGCCCGGGAGACCCAGTACTTC. Protein product: CASSFTSGRARETQYF.

The rearrangement uses TRBV7-6 and TRBJ1-2, with 8 bases fitting TRBD1. This CDR3 is built from 13 residues. CDR1 and CDR2 from the germline V gene are SGHVS and FNYEAQ. J was trimmed by 9 bases and V by 1 base; bases with no gene match: 4. CDR3 protein: CASSLGAGGSYTF. The CDR3 DNA follows: TGTGCCAGCAGCTTAGGGGCAGGGGGCAGCTACACCTTC.

J is TRBJ1-1 and V is TRBV6-4, with D perhaps matching TRBD1 (5 bases). V lost 5 bases to trimming and J lost 1 base, with 14 bases between them. Germline V gives CDR1 MRHNA, CDR2 SNTAGT. The CDR3 contains 15 residues. For the CDR3, the DNA is TGTGCCAGCAGTTACGCCCGGGGGAGGAACACTGAAGCTTTCTTT. Amino acid sequence: CASSYARGRNTEAFF.

This chain connects TRBV28 to TRBJ2-7; D possibly corresponds to TRBD2 (5 bases). The CDR3 has 14 residues. V was shortened by 7 bases and J by 1 base, with 14 bases between the two germline ends. The germline CDR1 and CDR2 sequences are MDHEN and SYDVKM. The CDR3, as DNA: TGTGCCAGCACCCGGGGTTTCCTGTCCTACGAGCAGTACTTC. Its translation is CASTRGFLSYEQYF. The whole variable domain, filled in from reference TRBV28 and TRBJ2-7, reads DVKVTQSSRYLVKRTGEKVFLECVQDMDHENMFWYRQDPGLGLRLIYFSYDVKMKEKGDIPEGYSVSREKKERFSLILESASTNQTSMYLCASTRGFLSYEQYFGPGTRLTVT.

The chain links TRBV6-5 to TRBJ2-2; TRBD2 might be the D (5 bases). Germline V CDR1 and CDR2: MNHEY, SVGAGI. The CDR3 consists of 18 residues. The ends were cut back, 0 bases at V and 4 bases at J, with 18 bases in the middle. DNA for the CDR3: TGTGCCAGCAGTTACTCGAACGTTGAGGGATTCTCCACCGGGGAGCTGTTTTTT. It is translated as CASSYSNVEGFSTGELFF.